This T cell receptor (beta chain) appears in the sequencing data of a study of Ad26.COV2.S vaccination and SARS-CoV-2 variants. On this clone: Its antigen remains unknown.

TCRdb's table, derived via immunoSEQ multiplex PCR, lists solely in-frame clones and lacks some. The sample has about 350,000 clones; roughly nine tenths are singletons. General study points: While placebo recipients had lower spike-specific TCR breadth, vaccine recipients had more.

Treatment meaning: around 19 received Ad26.COV2.S at low or high dose, single or two shots; 5 received placebo; per-sample allocation not given. The samples date from day 63 after the first vaccine or placebo injection. There are 16 residues in the CDR3. Trimming removed 8 bases at V and 5 bases at J, with 21 bases between. The V gene's germline CDR1 is MDHEN and CDR2 SYDVKM. The V call is TRBV28, the J call TRBJ2-2, with D hard to call. Here the sequenced sample was peripheral blood, taken in a trial of Ad26.COV2.S vaccine versus placebo. The sequence came from a person aged 18-65 years who received the Ad26.COV2.S COVID-19 vaccine or a placebo. The CDR3 region has the DNA TGTGCCAGCTGGTCGTCCACGGTGCTGCGAACCGGGGAGCTGTTTTTT. This gives the protein CASWSSTVLRTGELFF.